The 10 T cell receptor beta chains below all came from one sample that was sequenced in a study of spatial heterogeneity in lung cancer. TCRdb redid the calling of the 5' RACE reads with MiXCR, one entry per CDR3 protein. In the table there are tens of thousands of distinct CDR3 sequences, approximately 19% of which are singletons. Indicated time point: blood at routine non-recurrence follow-up after resection. Sequenced material: PBMCs, taken at follow-up. The receptors were gathered from a male donor with early-stage non-small cell lung cancer.

This clonotype was counted at least ten times. This rearrangement joins TRBV7-9 to TRBJ1-1, with D perhaps TRBD1 (5 bases). Trimming stripped 0 bases from V and 5 bases from J, with 16 bases between. The V gene's germline CDR1 is SEHNR and CDR2 FQNEAQ (reference sequence). The CDR3 contains 16 residues. For the CDR3, the DNA is TGTGCCAGCAGCTTAGCCGGGGCCGCGACGAGGACTGAAGCTTTCTTT. This gives the protein CASSLAGAATRTEAFF.

This clonotype was counted between two and nine times. The rearrangement links TRBV7-9 to TRBJ2-3; no firm D call. Looked up from germline, CDR1 is SEHNR and CDR2 is FQNEAQ (reference sequence). The CDR3 has 14 residues. V was pared by 1 base and J by 2 bases, with 7 bases between. The CDR3 DNA follows: TGTGCCAGCAGCTTAGAAGGAAACACAGATACGCAGTATTTT. Protein product: CASSLEGNTDTQYF.

This clonotype appeared a few times. The J gene is TRBJ2-1, the V gene TRBV2; D is unresolved. This CDR3 spans 11 amino acids. The germline V and J ends were trimmed by 4 bases and 9 bases, with 7 bases remaining between them. CDR1 and CDR2 (germline): SNHLY, FYNNEI. CDR3 residues: CASSGLGEQFF. The CDR3 nucleotides are TGTGCCAGCAGTGGTCTGGGTGAGCAGTTCTTC.

The rearrangement joins TRBV13 to TRBJ2-3; D is ambiguous. Germline V gene lookup returns CDR1 PRHDT and CDR2 FYEKMQ (reference sequence). Trimming pared 0 bases from V and 3 bases from J, leaving 10 bases between. The CDR3 runs 15 residues. The CDR3 DNA follows: TGTGCCAGCAGCTTAGGCGGTCTTCGGACAGATACGCAGTATTTT. It specifies CASSLGGLRTDTQYF.

V is TRBV11-2 and J is TRBJ1-5; D remains ambiguous. With 2 bases removed from V and 2 bases from J, the gap between germline ends came to 7 bases. The CDR3 loop spans 14 amino acids. Germline values: CDR1 SGHAT, CDR2 FQNNGV. DNA of the CDR3: TGTGCCAGCAGCTTACTCCCGGGCAATCAGCCCCAGCATTTT. Translated: CASSLLPGNQPQHF.

A few counts support this clonotype. This sequence joins TRBV7-9 and TRBJ2-1; the match to TRBD2 covers 8 bases. The CDR3 has 16 residues. Germline assignment: CDR1 SEHNR and CDR2 FQNEAQ (reference sequence). V dropped 1 base and J dropped 7; count of bases not matched to a gene: 9. The CDR3 DNA reads TGTGCCAGCAGCTTAGACTCCGGGAGGGCCCAGAATGAGCAGTTCTTC. Residues: CASSLDSGRAQNEQFF.

The chain employs TRBV23-1 and TRBJ1-5; D is possibly TRBD1 (5 bases). TRBV23-1 is flagged as an ORF with uncertain function. The germline V and J ends were trimmed by 3 bases and 4 bases, with 19 bases remaining between them. This CDR3 is built from 17 residues. The CDR3 is CASSHRSTTGQNQPQHF. CDR3 DNA: TGCGCCAGCAGTCATCGGTCTACAACAGGCCAAAATCAGCCCCAGCATTTT.

Turning to this clonotype: Being one base from a much bigger clone, this may be a read error. As DNA, the CDR3 is TGTGCCAGCAGCCGCCTCGAGGACCCCCAGCATTTT. Its protein product is CASSRLEDPQHF. The rearrangement joins TRBV7-2 to TRBJ1-5; no firm D call. The CDR3 extends over 12 amino acids. The V and J ends lost 5 bases and 10 bases respectively, with 12 bases between them. From germline, CDR1 is SGHTA and CDR2 FQGNSA. The full variable domain, rest sourced from reference TRBV7-2 and TRBJ1-5, is GAGVSQSPSNKVTEKGKDVELRCDPISGHTALYWYRQSLGQGLEFLIYFQGNSAPDKSGLPSDRFSAERTGGSVSTLTIQRTQQEDSAVYLCASSRLEDPQHFGDGTRLSIL.

The chain is built from TRBV5-1 and TRBJ2-2, with 9 positions matching TRBD1. From germline, CDR1 is SGHRS and CDR2 YFSETQ. The CDR3 extends over 14 amino acids. V lost 4 bases, J lost 5 bases, and 3 bases stayed unmatched. CDR3 nucleotides: TGCGCCAGCAGCGCCGGGACAGGGACCGGGGAGCTGTTTTTT. Protein: CASSAGTGTGELFF.

This clonotype was seen a handful of times. The rearrangement uses TRBV29-1 and TRBJ2-7, with D possibly being TRBD1 or TRBD2 (5 bases each). In germline, CDR1 is SQVTM, CDR2 ANQGSEA. CDR3 length equals 11 residues. Trimming left V 2 bases short and J 5 bases short, with 7 bases between. This chain's CDR3 is CSVERGDEQYF. As DNA, the CDR3 is TGCAGCGTTGAACGGGGCGACGAGCAGTACTTC.